Below, 32 T cell receptor beta chains from the same sample are listed, as sequenced in a study of T cell clonality in common variable immunodeficiency. Data came from immunoSEQ multiplex PCR; TCRdb stores just in-frame clones and leaves some out. In total the sample includes about 31,000 clones, none of them seen once. The sequenced sample was peripheral blood mononuclear cells. All receptors derive from a person aged 18-70 years in good health.

There are many counts of this clone. CDR3 DNA (partial): TGTGCCAGCAGCCCCGATCCCAGGGATTCACCC. The encoded protein is CASSPDPRDSP. The CDR3 in its entirety is CASSPDPRDSPLHF. The chain combines TRBV11-1 with TRBJ1-6; TRBD1 might be the D (5 bases). Read sequence stops 3 residues before the CDR3 end, and the germline J gene provides the missing end. V was clipped by 5 bases and J by 8 bases, with 13 bases between them. This CDR3 has 14 residues. CDR1 SGHAT and CDR2 FQDESV come from the germline V gene (reference sequence).

This clone was detected many times. The read ends 3 residues early relative to the CDR3; the germline J gene fills the gap. The chain employs TRBV20-1 and TRBJ2-5; 14 bases map to TRBD2. This CDR3 spans 16 amino acids. The germline CDR1 and CDR2 sequences are DFQATT and SNEGSKA (reference sequence). J was trimmed by 5 bases and V by 6 bases; bases with no gene match: 11. Partial CDR3 DNA: TGCAGTGCCCCTGCATCGACTAGCGGGAGGGCGGAGACC. The encoded protein is CSAPASTSGRAET. The full CDR3 is CSAPASTSGRAETQYF.

This clone was detected many times. The CDR3 goes on 3 residues after the read ends, and that part is filled in from the germline J gene. The V and J genes are TRBV20-1 and TRBJ2-5; TRBD1 aligns across 8 bases. J gave up 3 bases and V 4 bases, and 4 bases lay outside the gene matches. Germline values: CDR1 DFQATT, CDR2 SNEGSKA (reference sequence). This CDR3 spans 13 amino acids. CDR3 loop: CSATKTGEETQYF. The CDR3 bases that were read are TGCAGTGCTACGAAGACAGGGGAAGAGACC.

This clone was observed at least ten times. The CDR3 extends 3 residues past the end of the read, so its final part is completed from the germline J gene. The chain combines TRBV20-1 with TRBJ2-3; 11 bases are shared with TRBD2. The CDR3 sequence is 16 residues long. From germline, CDR1 is DFQATT and CDR2 SNEGSKA (reference sequence). J lost 3 bases, V lost 2 bases, and 7 bases had no gene match. The sequenced CDR3 bases are TGCAGTGCTAGACTAATTACTAGCGGGGGTACAGATACG. It codes for CSARLITSGGTDT. The whole CDR3 sequence is CSARLITSGGTDTQYF.

This clone was seen many times. The read ends 3 residues shy of where the CDR3 ends; the end is completed using the germline J gene. The rearrangement joins TRBV7-2 to TRBJ1-2; TRBD1 aligns across 7 bases. J lost 3 bases, V lost 1 base, and 2 bases had no gene match. Germline V gene lookup returns CDR1 SGHTA and CDR2 FQGNSA. The CDR3 has 14 residues. The CDR3 bases that were read are TGTGCCAGCAGCTTAGGGACAGGTTACTATGGC. It yields the protein CASSLGTGYYG. The CDR3 in full is CASSLGTGYYGYTF.

This clone was observed a handful of times. The read gets to within 3 residues of the CDR3 end, and the germline J gene fills in the rest. The chain couples TRBV20-1 to TRBJ1-2, with D uncertain. Germline lookup yields CDR1 DFQATT and CDR2 SNEGSKA (reference sequence). The CDR3 contains 15 residues. The CDR3 loop is CSARDLAHSYNEYTF. CDR3 bases read: TGCAGTGCTAGAGATCTAGCCCACTCCTACAATGAA.

In its sample, this clone was seen many times. Read coverage stops 3 residues before the CDR3 terminus; the germline J gene supplies the remainder. The gene calls are TRBV6-4 and TRBJ2-2, with TRBD2 identical over 9 bases. Germline CDR1 MRHNA, CDR2 SNTAGT. V was pared by 8 bases and J by 1 base, with 2 bases of the junction left unmatched. The CDR3 runs to 14 residues. The CDR3 DNA, read in part, is TGTGCCAGCGCGACTAGCGGGAACACCGGGGAG. This sequence encodes CASATSGNTGE. The entire CDR3 sequence reads CASATSGNTGELFF.

This clone was observed at least ten times. The read terminates 3 residues before the CDR3 end, so the remaining end is supplied by the germline J gene. J is TRBJ1-6 and V is TRBV18, with 7 bases fitting TRBD1. With V trimmed by 4 bases and J by 10 bases, 7 bases remained unmatched. In germline, CDR1 is KGHSH, CDR2 LQKENI. The CDR3 spans 14 residues. CDR3 protein: CASSQDREPSPLHF. CDR3 DNA (partial): TGTGCCAGCTCACAAGACAGGGAGCCCTCACCC.

This clone came up many times. The CDR3 is CATSEVETGPYTF. The covered CDR3 bases are TGTGCCACCAGTGAGGTTGAAACAGGGCCC. The rearrangement joins TRBV24-1 to TRBJ1-2; a possible D gene is TRBD1 (6 bases). The missing CDR3 end, 3 residues past where the read stops, is filled in from the germline J gene. Per germline, CDR1 KGHDR and CDR2 SFDVKD. This CDR3 comprises 13 residues.

This clone appeared many times. The read terminates 3 residues ahead of where the CDR3 ends, so the germline J gene completes it. This sequence joins TRBV30 and TRBJ1-2; the match to TRBD1 covers 8 bases. Germline V gives CDR1 GTSNPN, CDR2 SVGIG (reference sequence). This CDR3 has 15 amino acids. The J segment lost 3 bases and the V segment lost 3 bases, leaving 9 bases of the junction unmatched. The covered CDR3 bases are TGTGCCTGGAGGCGCACACCGGGACAGGACTATGGC. Translation: CAWRRTPGQDYG. The full CDR3 is CAWRRTPGQDYGYTF.

This clone was counted ten times or more. The read comes to an end 3 residues before the CDR3 does, leaving the germline J gene to fill in the end. The V gene is TRBV7-8, the J gene TRBJ1-3, with 7 nucleotides matching TRBD1. The CDR3 covers 15 residues. Germline trimming cut 4 bases from V and 7 bases from J; bases unmatched to any gene: 10. Germline V lookup: CDR1 SGHVS, CDR2 FQNEAQ. CDR3 protein: CASSSTGAGWNTIYF. CDR3 DNA, as far as it was read: TGTGCCAGCAGCTCTACAGGGGCCGGGTGGAACACC.

This clone has ten or more counts. The read falls 3 residues short of the CDR3 end, and the missing part is taken from the germline J gene. This chain uses TRBV7-2 with TRBJ1-1; 7 nucleotides match TRBD1. The germline gives CDR1 SGHTA, CDR2 FQGNSA. The V and J ends lost 5 bases and 3 bases, in that order; junction bases with no gene match: 6. CDR3 length: 14 residues. CDR3 DNA, as far as it was read: TGTGCCAGCAGCATCGGGACAGAATACACTGAA. Residues: CASSIGTEYTE. In full, the CDR3 reads CASSIGTEYTEAFF.

This clone was seen repeatedly, ten times or more. The missing CDR3 end, 3 residues past where the read stops, is filled in from the germline J gene. This chain links TRBV6-1 with TRBJ2-3, with a weak D call TRBD2 (5 bases). V lost 4 bases, J lost 3 bases, and 11 bases lay in between. Germline-derived CDR1 and CDR2 are MNHNS and SASEGT. The length of the CDR3 is 14 residues. The CDR3 loop is CASSGGYGTDTQYF. The covered CDR3 bases are TGTGCCAGCAGTGGAGGGTATGGTACAGATACG.

A note on this clone: The CDR3 extends 3 residues past the end of the read, so its final part is completed from the germline J gene. The V and J genes are TRBV18 and TRBJ2-4, with 10 nucleotides matching TRBD1. This CDR3 has 16 amino acids. From germline, CDR1 is KGHSH and CDR2 LQKENI. CDR3 loop: CASSPGQGTADYGQYF. CDR3 DNA (partial): TGTGCCAGCTCACCGGGACAGGGGACGGCGGACTATGGT.

Many counts were recorded for this clone. Read sequence stops 3 residues before the CDR3 end, and the germline J gene provides the missing end. V and J are TRBV5-4 and TRBJ2-1; TRBD1 aligns across 8 bases. The CDR3 has 13 residues. Germline-derived CDR1 and CDR2 are SGHNT and YYREEE (reference sequence). The junction had 3 bases not matched to a gene; V was cut back by 4 bases and J by 6 bases. The CDR3 sequence: CASSQGQGNEQFF. The covered CDR3 bases are TGTGCCAGCAGCCAAGGACAGGGCAATGAG. Combining the CDR3 with reference TRBV5-4 and TRBJ2-1 gives the whole variable domain ETGVTQSPTHLIKTRGQQVTLRCSSQSGHNTVSWYQQALGQGPQFIFQYYREEENGRGNFPPRFSGLQFPNYSSELNVNALELDDSALYLCASSQGQGNEQFFGPGTRLTVL.

This clone has ten or more counts. The sequenced fragment ends 3 residues before the CDR3 boundary, so the rest is inferred from the germline J gene. The chain employs TRBV4-1 and TRBJ2-7, with 7 positions matching TRBD1. Per the germline V gene, CDR1 is MGHRA and CDR2 is YSYEKL. The CDR3 loop spans 13 amino acids. J gave up 3 bases and V 4 bases, and 3 bases lay outside the gene matches. The CDR3 DNA, read in part, is TGCGCCAGCAGCCTCCGACAGGGCTACGAG. Residues: CASSLRQGYE. In full, the CDR3 is CASSLRQGYEQYF.

This clone has ten or more counts. Read sequence stops 3 residues before the CDR3 end, and the germline J gene provides the missing end. This chain connects TRBV20-1 to TRBJ1-2; D is perhaps TRBD1 (5 bases). Trimming cost V 3 bases and J 5 bases, with 13 bases left between them. Germline CDR1 DFQATT, CDR2 SNEGSKA (reference sequence). The CDR3 runs to 13 residues. The covered CDR3 bases are TGCAGTGCTAGTATGGCAGGGAGTTATGGC. Amino acid sequence: CSASMAGSYG. The CDR3 as a whole reads CSASMAGSYGYTF.

This clone was counted at least ten times. The read ends 3 residues before the CDR3 terminus; that terminus is restored from the germline J gene. This chain uses TRBV7-9 with TRBJ2-1, with a tentative D call TRBD2 (6 bases). The germline V gene encodes CDR1 SEHNR and CDR2 FQNEAQ (reference sequence). Trimming cost V 8 bases and J 5 bases, with 13 bases left between them. This CDR3 comprises 13 residues. CDR3: CASLSGGNNEQFF. The CDR3 bases that were read are TGTGCCAGCCTGAGCGGCGGGAACAATGAG.

This clone was seen more than once but under ten times. The CDR3 end falls 3 residues outside the read, so it is completed with the germline J gene. This chain joins TRBV6-2 or TRBV6-3 and TRBJ1-4; a possible D gene is TRBD1 (6 bases). Germline V CDR1 and CDR2: MNHEY, SVGEGT. The CDR3 is made up of 16 amino acids. Here the CDR3 reads CASSYSRGGSLSPLFF. CDR3 DNA, as far as it was read: TGTGCCAGCAGTTACTCGAGGGGGGGTTCGTTATCACCA.

This clone was recorded many times. Read data end 3 residues before the CDR3 end; the end is taken from the germline J gene. Other DNA sequences from this sample encode an identical CDR3 as well. V usage is TRBV30 and J usage is TRBJ1-3; D is perhaps TRBD1 (5 bases). CDR3 length: 16 amino acids. The V end lost 1 base, the J end lost 0 bases, and 13 bases lay between the germline ends. CDR1 and CDR2 from the germline V gene are GTSNPN and SVGIG (reference sequence). The CDR3 reads CAWSASGGSSGNTIYF. The sequenced CDR3 bases are TGTGCCTGGAGTGCCTCGGGGGGGAGCTCTGGAAACACC. The variable domain in full, completed from reference TRBV30 and TRBJ1-3, reads SQTIHQWPATLVQPVGSPLSLECTVEGTSNPNLYWYRQAAGRGLQLLFYSVGIGQISSEVPQNLSASRPQDRQFILSSKKLLLSDSGFYLCAWSASGGSSGNTIYFGEGSWLTVV.

Many counts were recorded for this clone. Read data end 3 residues before the CDR3 end; the end is taken from the germline J gene. This chain uses TRBV6-2 or TRBV6-3 with TRBJ2-1; TRBD2 matches at 7 bases. The CDR3 contains 17 residues. Losses at the gene ends were 7 bases for V and 1 base for J; bases not matched to a gene: 13. Germline loops: CDR1 MNHEY, CDR2 SVGEGT. CDR3 bases read: TGTGCCAGCACCAAGCGGGATGTTCTGTCGTCCTACAATGAG. It is translated as CASTKRDVLSSYNE. The full CDR3 protein reads CASTKRDVLSSYNEQFF.

Note on this clone: The CDR3 end is not reached by the read, which stops 3 residues before it; the germline J gene fills it in. The rearrangement joins TRBV2 to TRBJ1-6, with 7 bases lining up with TRBD1. Per the germline V gene, CDR1 is SNHLY and CDR2 is FYNNEI. The CDR3 has 14 amino acids. The junction had 8 bases not matched to a gene; V was cut back by 4 bases and J by 11 bases. The CDR3 DNA, read in part, is TGTGCCAGCAGTGTTGACAGGGTGCGACCACCC. Protein sequence: CASSVDRVRPP. The full CDR3 protein reads CASSVDRVRPPLHF.

This clone has a count of ten or more. The read terminates 3 residues ahead of where the CDR3 ends, so the germline J gene completes it. The rearrangement joins TRBV6-2 or TRBV6-3 to TRBJ2-1; TRBD2 matches 7 bases. This CDR3 region has 14 residues. CDR1 MNHEY and CDR2 SVGEGT come from the germline V gene. V shed 2 bases and J 2 bases; nucleotides not matched to a gene: 0. The sequenced part of the CDR3 DNA is TGTGCCAGCAGTTACAGCGGGGCCTACAATGAG. Translated, it gives CASSYSGAYNE. The entire CDR3 protein reads CASSYSGAYNEQFF.

This clone was found many times. With the read ending 3 residues before the CDR3 end, the germline J gene is used to fill in that end. The chain links TRBV18 to TRBJ2-5, with TRBD1 identical over 9 bases. This CDR3 spans 17 amino acids. CDR1 KGHSH and CDR2 LQKENI come from the germline V gene. CDR3 loop: CASSPNTGQGTQGTQYF. Partial CDR3 DNA: TGTGCCAGCTCACCGAATACCGGACAGGGGACTCAAGGAACC.

At least ten counts were recorded for this clone. The read comes to an end 3 residues before the CDR3 does, leaving the germline J gene to fill in the end. The chain uses TRBV5-1 and TRBJ2-5; 8 bases fit TRBD2. This CDR3 comprises 14 residues. From germline, CDR1 is SGHRS and CDR2 YFSETQ. V lost 3 bases, J lost 4 bases, and 5 bases stayed unmatched. The CDR3 bases that were read are TGCGCCAGCAGCTCGGGACTAGTTGGAGAGACC. This encodes CASSSGLVGET. The full CDR3 protein reads CASSSGLVGETQYF.

The table lists this clone with many counts. Sequencing ends 3 residues short of the CDR3 end; the germline J gene provides the rest. The chain couples TRBV29-1 to TRBJ2-1; possibly TRBD1 for D (5 bases). Germline lookup yields CDR1 SQVTM and CDR2 ANQGSEA. V dropped 3 bases and J dropped 4 bases, with 10 bases sitting between them. CDR3 length: 13 amino acids. The CDR3 here is CSVDRGIYNEQFF. Incomplete CDR3 DNA: TGCAGCGTTGATAGGGGCATTTACAATGAG.

This clone was seen repeatedly, ten times or more. The sequenced CDR3 bases are TGTGCCAGCAGCTTAAGGCCAGGGGATCCC. This sequence encodes CASSLRPGDP. The complete CDR3 protein is CASSLRPGDPLHF. The chain combines TRBV7-2 with TRBJ1-6, with TRBD1 as a possible D gene (6 bases). Sequencing ends 3 residues short of the CDR3 end; the germline J gene provides the rest. Germline V gives CDR1 SGHTA, CDR2 FQGNSA. The CDR3 length is 13 residues.

This clone was observed many times. The CDR3 is cut off 3 residues early in the read; its end comes from the germline J gene. The gene calls are TRBV20-1 and TRBJ2-7; 9 bases agree with TRBD1. Germline V gene sequence: CDR1 DFQATT, CDR2 SNEGSKA (reference sequence). The junction had 12 bases not matched to a gene; V was cut back by 6 bases and J by 6 bases. The CDR3 length is 14 residues. The sequenced CDR3 bases are TGCAGTGCCCCAACCGGGACAGGGATCATCGAG. Translating it yields CSAPTGTGIIE. The entire CDR3 is CSAPTGTGIIEQYF.

This clone was seen ten or more times. The CDR3 end lies 3 residues beyond the end of the read and is filled in from the germline J gene. This chain uses TRBV3-1 (or the pseudogene TRBV3-2) with TRBJ2-5, with 9 bases that match TRBD1. This CDR3 is 13 amino acids long. The germline CDR1 and CDR2 sequences are LGHDT and YNNKEL (reference sequence). J was trimmed by 4 bases and V by 3 bases; bases with no gene match: 0. The sequenced CDR3 bases are TGTGCCAGCAGCCAGACAGGGGGAGAGACC. Translating it yields CASSQTGGET. The whole CDR3 protein is CASSQTGGETQYF.

This clone was picked up many times. The read ends 3 residues shy of where the CDR3 ends; the end is completed using the germline J gene. The chain is built from TRBV19 and TRBJ2-7, with 9 bases matching TRBD1. Losses at the gene ends were 5 bases for V and 3 bases for J; bases not matched to a gene: 11. The CDR3 covers 16 residues. Germline lookup yields CDR1 LNHDA and CDR2 SQIVND (reference sequence). The CDR3 reads CASSAVGTGTGYEQYF. The CDR3 DNA, read in part, is TGTGCCAGTAGTGCAGTCGGGACAGGGACCGGCTACGAG.

This clone is categorized as medium-sized (0.01 to 0.1%). The read ends 3 residues before the CDR3 terminus; that terminus is restored from the germline J gene. The chain links TRBV6-2 or TRBV6-3 to TRBJ2-5; 7 bases map to TRBD1. Looked up from germline, CDR1 is MNHEY and CDR2 is SVGEGT. Trimming cost V 0 bases and J 4 bases; bases outside gene matches: 11. The CDR3 runs 17 residues. This chain's CDR3 is CASSYSLNEGAGETQYF. Incomplete CDR3 DNA: TGTGCCAGCAGTTACTCGTTAAATGAGGGGGCCGGAGAGACC.

In this sample, this clone turned up many times. The covered CDR3 bases are TGTGCCAGCAGTTTAGGTCAGGGGGCCAACGTC. This codes for CASSLGQGANV. The whole CDR3 protein is CASSLGQGANVLTF. The chain links TRBV12-3 or TRBV12-4 to TRBJ2-6; no clear D gene. The CDR3 end falls 3 residues outside the read, so it is completed with the germline J gene. V was cut by 1 base and J by 4 bases, with 5 bases left in between. The CDR3 is made up of 14 amino acids.